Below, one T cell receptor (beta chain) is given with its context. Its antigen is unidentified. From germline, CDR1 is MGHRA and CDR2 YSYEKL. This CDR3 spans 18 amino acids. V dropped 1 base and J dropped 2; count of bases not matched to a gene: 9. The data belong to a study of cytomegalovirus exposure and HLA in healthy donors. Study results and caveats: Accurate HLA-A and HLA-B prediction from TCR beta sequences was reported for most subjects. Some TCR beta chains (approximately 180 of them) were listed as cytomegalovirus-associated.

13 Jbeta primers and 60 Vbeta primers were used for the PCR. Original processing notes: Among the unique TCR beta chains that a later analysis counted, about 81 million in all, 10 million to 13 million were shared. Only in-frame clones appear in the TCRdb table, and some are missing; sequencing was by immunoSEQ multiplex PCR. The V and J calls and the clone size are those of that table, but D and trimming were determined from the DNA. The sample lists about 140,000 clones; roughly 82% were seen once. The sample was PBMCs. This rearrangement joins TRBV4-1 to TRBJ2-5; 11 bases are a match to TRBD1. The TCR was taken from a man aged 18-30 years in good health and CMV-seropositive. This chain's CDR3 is CASSQVRTGGALQETQYF. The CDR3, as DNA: TGCGCCAGCAGCCAAGTCAGGACAGGGGGCGCCTTGCAAGAGACCCAGTACTTC.